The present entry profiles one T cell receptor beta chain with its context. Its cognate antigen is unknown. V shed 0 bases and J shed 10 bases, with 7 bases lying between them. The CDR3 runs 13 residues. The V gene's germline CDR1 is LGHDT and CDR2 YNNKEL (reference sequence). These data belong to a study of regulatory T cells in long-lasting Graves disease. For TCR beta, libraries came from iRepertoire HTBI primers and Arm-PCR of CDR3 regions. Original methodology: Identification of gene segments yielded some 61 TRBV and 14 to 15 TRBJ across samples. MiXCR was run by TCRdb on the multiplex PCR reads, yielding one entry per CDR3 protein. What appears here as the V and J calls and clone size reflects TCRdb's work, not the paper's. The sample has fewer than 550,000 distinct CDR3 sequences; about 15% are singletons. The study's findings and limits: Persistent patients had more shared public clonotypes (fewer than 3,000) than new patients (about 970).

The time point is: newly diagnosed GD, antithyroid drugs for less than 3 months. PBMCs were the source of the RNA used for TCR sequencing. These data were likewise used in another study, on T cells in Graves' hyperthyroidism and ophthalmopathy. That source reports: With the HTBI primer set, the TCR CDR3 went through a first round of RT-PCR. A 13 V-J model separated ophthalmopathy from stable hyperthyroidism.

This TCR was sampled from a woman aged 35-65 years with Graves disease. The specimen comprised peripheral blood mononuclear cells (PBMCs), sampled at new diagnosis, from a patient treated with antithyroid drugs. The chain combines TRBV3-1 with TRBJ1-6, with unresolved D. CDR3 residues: CASSQEGRSPLHF. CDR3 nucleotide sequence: TGTGCCAGCAGCCAAGAAGGGCGGTCACCCCTCCACTTT.